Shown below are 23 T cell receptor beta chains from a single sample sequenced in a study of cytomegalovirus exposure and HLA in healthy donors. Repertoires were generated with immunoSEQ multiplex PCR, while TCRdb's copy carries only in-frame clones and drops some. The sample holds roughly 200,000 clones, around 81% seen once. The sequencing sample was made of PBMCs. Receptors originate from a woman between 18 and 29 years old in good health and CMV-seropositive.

The CDR3 spells CASRTGTGSRTNEKLFF. The CDR3 DNA follows: TGTGCCAGCAGAACCGGGACAGGGTCAAGGACTAATGAAAAACTGTTTTTT. The chain recombines TRBV2 with TRBJ1-4, with 9 bases aligning to TRBD1. V trimming: 6 bases; J trimming: 2 bases; junction bases outside the gene matches: 10. Germline loops: CDR1 SNHLY, CDR2 FYNNEI. The CDR3 loop spans 17 amino acids. Full variable domain (rest looked up from reference TRBV2 and TRBJ1-4): EPEVTQTPSHQVTQMGQEVILRCVPISNHLYFYWYRQILGQKVEFLVSFYNNEISEKSEIFDDQFSVERPDGSNFTLKIRSTKLEDSAMYFCASRTGTGSRTNEKLFFGSGTQLSVL.

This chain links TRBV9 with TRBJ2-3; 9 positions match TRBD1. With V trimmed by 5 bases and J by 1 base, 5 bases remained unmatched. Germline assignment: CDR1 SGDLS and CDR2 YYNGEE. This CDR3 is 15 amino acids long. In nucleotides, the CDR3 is TGTGCCAGCAGTGAACAGGGGGCCGGCACAGATACGCAGTATTTT. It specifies CASSEQGAGTDTQYF.

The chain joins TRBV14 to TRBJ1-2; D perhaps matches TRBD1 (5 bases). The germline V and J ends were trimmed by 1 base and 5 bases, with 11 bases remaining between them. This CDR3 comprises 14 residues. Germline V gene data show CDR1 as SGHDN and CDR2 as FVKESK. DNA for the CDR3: TGTGCCAGCAGCCAAGGCTTGGGGGGGTATGGCTACACCTTC. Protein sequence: CASSQGLGGYGYTF.

DNA of the CDR3: TGTGCCAGCAGCGCCGACTTTGGAGACACTGAAGCTTTCTTT. It codes for CASSADFGDTEAFF. This chain connects TRBV7-9 to TRBJ1-1; D gene uncertain. Trimming took 5 bases from V and 3 from J, leaving 13 bases between them. Germline-derived CDR1 and CDR2 are SEHNR and FQNEAQ (reference sequence). This CDR3 has 14 amino acids.

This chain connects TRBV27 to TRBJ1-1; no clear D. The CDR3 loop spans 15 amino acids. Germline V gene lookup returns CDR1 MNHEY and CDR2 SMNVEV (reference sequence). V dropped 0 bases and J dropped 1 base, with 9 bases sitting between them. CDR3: CASSLSRGGNTEAFF. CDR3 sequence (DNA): TGTGCCAGCAGTTTATCTCGAGGTGGGAACACTGAAGCTTTCTTT.

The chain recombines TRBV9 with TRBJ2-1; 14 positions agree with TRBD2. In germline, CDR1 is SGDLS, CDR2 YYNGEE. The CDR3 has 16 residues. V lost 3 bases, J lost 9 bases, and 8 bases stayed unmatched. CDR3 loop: CASSARLAGGSAEQFF. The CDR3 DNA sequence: TGTGCCAGCAGCGCAAGACTAGCGGGGGGGAGTGCTGAGCAGTTCTTC.

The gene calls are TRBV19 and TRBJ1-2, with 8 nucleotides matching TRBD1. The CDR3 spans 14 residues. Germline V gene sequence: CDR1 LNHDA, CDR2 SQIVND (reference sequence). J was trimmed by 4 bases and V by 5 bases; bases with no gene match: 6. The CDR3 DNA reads TGTGCCAGTAGTGACCGGGACAGGTCCTATGGCTACACCTTC. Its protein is CASSDRDRSYGYTF.

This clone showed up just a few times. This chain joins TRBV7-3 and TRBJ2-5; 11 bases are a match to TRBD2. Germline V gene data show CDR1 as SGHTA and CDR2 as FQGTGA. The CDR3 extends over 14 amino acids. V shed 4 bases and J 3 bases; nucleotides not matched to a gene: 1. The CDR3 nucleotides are TGTGCCAGCAGCTCACTAGCGGGGGAAGAGACCCAGTACTTC. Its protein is CASSSLAGEETQYF.

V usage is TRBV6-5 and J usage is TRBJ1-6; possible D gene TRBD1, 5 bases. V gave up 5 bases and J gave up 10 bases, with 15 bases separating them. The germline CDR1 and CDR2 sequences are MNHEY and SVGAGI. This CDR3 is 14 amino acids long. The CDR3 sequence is CASSLEGRGSPLHF. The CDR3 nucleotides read TGTGCCAGCAGTCTAGAGGGGAGGGGATCACCCCTCCACTTT.

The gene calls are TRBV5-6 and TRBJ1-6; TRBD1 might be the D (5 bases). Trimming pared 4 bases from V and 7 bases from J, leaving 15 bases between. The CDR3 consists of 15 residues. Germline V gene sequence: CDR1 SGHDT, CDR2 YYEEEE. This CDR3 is CASSQRLGGNSPLHF. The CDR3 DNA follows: TGTGCCAGCAGCCAACGTCTTGGGGGGAATTCACCCCTCCACTTT.

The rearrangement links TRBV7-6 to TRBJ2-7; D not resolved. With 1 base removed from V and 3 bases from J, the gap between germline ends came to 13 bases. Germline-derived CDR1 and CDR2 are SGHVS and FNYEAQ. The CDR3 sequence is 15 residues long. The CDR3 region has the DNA TGTGCCAGCAGCTTAGGGGCCGGAAAGTTCTACGAGCAGTACTTC. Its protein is CASSLGAGKFYEQYF.

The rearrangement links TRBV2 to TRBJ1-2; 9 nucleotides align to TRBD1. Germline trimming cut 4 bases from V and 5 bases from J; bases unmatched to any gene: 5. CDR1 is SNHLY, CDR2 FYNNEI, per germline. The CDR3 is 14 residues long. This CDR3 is CASSGQGGRYGYTF. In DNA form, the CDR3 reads TGTGCCAGCAGTGGACAGGGGGGTAGATATGGCTACACCTTC.

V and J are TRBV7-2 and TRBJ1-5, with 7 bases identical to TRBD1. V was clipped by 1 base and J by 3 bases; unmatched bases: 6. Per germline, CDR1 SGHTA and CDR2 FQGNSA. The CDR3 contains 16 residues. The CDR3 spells CASSLGAGGLNQPQHF. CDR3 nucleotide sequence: TGTGCCAGCAGCTTAGGGGCAGGGGGACTCAATCAGCCCCAGCATTTT.

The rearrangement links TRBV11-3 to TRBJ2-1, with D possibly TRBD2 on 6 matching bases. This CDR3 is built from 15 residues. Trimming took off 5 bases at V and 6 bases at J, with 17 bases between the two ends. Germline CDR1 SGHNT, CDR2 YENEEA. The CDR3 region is CASSPGTYGGNEQFF. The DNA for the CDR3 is TGTGCCAGCAGCCCTGGGACTTATGGGGGCAATGAGCAGTTCTTC.

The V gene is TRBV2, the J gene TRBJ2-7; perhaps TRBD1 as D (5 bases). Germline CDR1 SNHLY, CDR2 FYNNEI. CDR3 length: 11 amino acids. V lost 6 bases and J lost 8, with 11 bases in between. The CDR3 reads CASSPQGQQYF. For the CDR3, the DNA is TGTGCCAGCAGCCCTCAGGGTCAGCAGTACTTC.

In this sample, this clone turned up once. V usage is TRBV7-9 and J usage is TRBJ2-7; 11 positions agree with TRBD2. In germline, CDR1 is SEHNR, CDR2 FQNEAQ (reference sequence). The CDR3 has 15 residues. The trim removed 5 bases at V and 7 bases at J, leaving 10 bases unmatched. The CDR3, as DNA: TGTGCCAGCAGCCGCCCGGGACTAGCGGCAGGGGAGCAGTACTTC. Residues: CASSRPGLAAGEQYF.

CDR3 amino acids: CASSPQSGGARQYF. The CDR3 DNA follows: TGTGCCAGCAGCCCTCAAAGCGGGGGGGCCAGGCAGTACTTC. The chain joins TRBV7-2 to TRBJ2-7; 10 bases map to TRBD2. The CDR3 is made up of 14 amino acids. J gave up 9 bases and V 5 bases, and 10 bases lay outside the gene matches. The V gene's germline CDR1 is SGHTA and CDR2 FQGNSA.

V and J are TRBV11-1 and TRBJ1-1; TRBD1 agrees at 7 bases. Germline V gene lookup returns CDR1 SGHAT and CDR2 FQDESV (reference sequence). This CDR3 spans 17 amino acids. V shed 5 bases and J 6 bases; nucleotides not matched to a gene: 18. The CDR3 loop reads CASSRPGTAFPNSEAFF. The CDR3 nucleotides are TGTGCCAGCAGCCGGCCGGGGACAGCTTTCCCCAACTCTGAAGCTTTCTTT.

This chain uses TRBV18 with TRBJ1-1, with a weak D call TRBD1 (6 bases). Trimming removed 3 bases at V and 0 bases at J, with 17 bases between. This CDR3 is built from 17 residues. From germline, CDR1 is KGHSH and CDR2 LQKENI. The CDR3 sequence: CASSPARGALLNTEAFF. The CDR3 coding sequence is TGTGCCAGCTCACCCGCCCGGGGGGCGTTGTTGAACACTGAAGCTTTCTTT. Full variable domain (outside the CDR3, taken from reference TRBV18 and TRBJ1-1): NAGVMQNPRHLVRRRGQEARLRCSPMKGHSHVYWYRQLPEEGLKFMVYLQKENIIDESGMPKERFSAEFPKEGPSILRIQQVVRGDSAAYFCASSPARGALLNTEAFFGQGTRLTVV.

CDR3 amino acids: CASSLTGTGSYLPYEQYF. In DNA, the CDR3 is TGTGCCAGCAGCCTCACCGGGACAGGGTCCTACCTTCCCTACGAGCAGTACTTC. The chain is built from TRBV13 and TRBJ2-7; 9 bases are shared with TRBD1. Trimming took 5 bases from V and 2 from J; bases not matched to a gene: 16. This CDR3 comprises 18 residues. The germline V gene encodes CDR1 PRHDT and CDR2 FYEKMQ (reference sequence).

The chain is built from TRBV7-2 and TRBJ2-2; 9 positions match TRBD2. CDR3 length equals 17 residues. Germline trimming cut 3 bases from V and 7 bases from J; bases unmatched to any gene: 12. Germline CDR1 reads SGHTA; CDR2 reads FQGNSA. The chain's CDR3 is CASSFLIAGAQGGELFF. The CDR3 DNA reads TGTGCCAGCAGCTTCCTAATAGCGGGGGCGCAGGGCGGGGAGCTGTTTTTT.

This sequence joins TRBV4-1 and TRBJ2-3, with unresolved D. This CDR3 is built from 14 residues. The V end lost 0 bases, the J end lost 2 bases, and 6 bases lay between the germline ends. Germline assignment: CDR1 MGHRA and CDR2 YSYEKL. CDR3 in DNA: TGCGCCAGCAGCCAAGATCGGTCCACAGATACGCAGTATTTT. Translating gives CASSQDRSTDTQYF.

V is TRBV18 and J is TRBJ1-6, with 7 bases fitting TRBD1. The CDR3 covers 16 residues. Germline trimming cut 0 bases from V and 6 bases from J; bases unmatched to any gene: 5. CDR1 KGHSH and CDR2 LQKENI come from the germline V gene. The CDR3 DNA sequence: TGTGCCAGCTCACCACCGACAGGGCCGGGTAATTCACCCCTCCACTTT. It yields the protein CASSPPTGPGNSPLHF.